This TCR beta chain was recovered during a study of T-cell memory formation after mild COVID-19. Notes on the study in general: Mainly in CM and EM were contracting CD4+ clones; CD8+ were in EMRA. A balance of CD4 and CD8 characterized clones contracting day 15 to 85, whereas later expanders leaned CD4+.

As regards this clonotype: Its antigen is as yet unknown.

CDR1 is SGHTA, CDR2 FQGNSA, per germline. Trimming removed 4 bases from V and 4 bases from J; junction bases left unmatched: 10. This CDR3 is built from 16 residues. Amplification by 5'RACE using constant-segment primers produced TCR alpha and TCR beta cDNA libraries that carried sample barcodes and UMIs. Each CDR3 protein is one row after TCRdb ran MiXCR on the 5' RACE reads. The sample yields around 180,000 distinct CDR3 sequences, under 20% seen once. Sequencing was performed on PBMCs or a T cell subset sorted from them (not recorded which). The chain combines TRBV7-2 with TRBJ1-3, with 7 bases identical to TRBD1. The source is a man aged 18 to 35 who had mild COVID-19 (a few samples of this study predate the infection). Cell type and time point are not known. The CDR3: CASSSRRQGIGNTIYF. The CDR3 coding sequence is TGTGCCAGCAGCTCCCGACGACAGGGTATCGGAAACACCATATATTTT.